The entry below describes one T cell receptor (beta chain). The sample belongs to a study of blood T cell repertoires in COVID-19. Some clones are missing from TCRdb's copy, which holds only in-frame ones; the method was immunoSEQ multiplex PCR. The sample contains approximately 240,000 clones, roughly 80% of which appear only once. The TCR was taken from a woman aged 40 to 50 with active or convalescent COVID-19. Input material: peripheral blood.

The CDR3 sequence is CASSSHRDTTDTQYF. CDR3 DNA: TGTGCCAGCAGTTCACACCGGGACACCACAGATACGCAGTATTTT. The genes are TRBV7-6 and TRBJ2-3; a possible D gene is TRBD1 (6 bases). The germline V gene has CDR1 SGHVS and CDR2 FNYEAQ. The V end was cut by 6 bases, the J end by 2 bases, with 15 bases between. The CDR3 is 15 residues long.